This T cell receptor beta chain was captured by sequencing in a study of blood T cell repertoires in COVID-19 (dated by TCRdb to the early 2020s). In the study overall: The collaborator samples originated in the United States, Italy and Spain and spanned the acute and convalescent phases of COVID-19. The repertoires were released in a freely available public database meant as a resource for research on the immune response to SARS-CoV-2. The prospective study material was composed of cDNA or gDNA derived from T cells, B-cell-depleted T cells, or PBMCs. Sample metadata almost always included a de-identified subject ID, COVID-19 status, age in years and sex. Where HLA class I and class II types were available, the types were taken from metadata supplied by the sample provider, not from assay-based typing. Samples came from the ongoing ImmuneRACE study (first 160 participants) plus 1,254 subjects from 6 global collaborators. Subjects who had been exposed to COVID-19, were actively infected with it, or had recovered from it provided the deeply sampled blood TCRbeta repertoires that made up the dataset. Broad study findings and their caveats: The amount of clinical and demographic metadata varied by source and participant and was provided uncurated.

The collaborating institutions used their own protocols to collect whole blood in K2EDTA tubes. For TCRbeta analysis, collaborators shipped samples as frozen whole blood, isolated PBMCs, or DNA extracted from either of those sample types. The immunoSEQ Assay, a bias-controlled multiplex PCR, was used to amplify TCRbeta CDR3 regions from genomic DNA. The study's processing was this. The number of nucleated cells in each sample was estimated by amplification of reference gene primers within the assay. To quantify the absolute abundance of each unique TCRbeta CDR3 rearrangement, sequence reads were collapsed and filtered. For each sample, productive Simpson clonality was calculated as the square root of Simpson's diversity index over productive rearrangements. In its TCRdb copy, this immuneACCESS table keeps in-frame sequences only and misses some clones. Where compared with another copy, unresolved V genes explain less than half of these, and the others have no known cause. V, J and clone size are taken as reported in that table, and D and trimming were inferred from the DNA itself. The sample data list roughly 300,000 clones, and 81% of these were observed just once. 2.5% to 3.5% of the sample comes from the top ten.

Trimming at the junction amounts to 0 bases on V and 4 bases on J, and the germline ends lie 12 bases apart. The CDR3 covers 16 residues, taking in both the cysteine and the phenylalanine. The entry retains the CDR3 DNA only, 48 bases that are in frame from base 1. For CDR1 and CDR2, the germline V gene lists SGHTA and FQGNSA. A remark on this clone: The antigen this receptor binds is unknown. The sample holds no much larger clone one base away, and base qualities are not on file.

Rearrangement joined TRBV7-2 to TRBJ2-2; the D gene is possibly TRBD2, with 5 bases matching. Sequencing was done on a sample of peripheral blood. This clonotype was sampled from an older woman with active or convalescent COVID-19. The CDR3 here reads CASSLATGLITGELFF. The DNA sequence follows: TGTGCCAGCAGCTTAGCCACCGGACTTATCACCGGGGAGCTGTTTTTT.